These T cell receptor beta chains were read from a single sample in a study of STAT5B mutations in CD4+ large granular lymphocyte leukemia. Generated by immunoSEQ multiplex PCR, the TCRdb table keeps only in-frame clones and is missing some. Of roughly 48,000 clones detected, just over 70% appear once; the ten largest clones hold 1.5% to 1.9%. The sequenced material came from CD4+ T cells from blood buffy coats. The receptor source for this set is a human donor in good health. Each CDR3 is given with its conserved first and last residue. The D gene is left open where the match is weak. Clone size appears in some rows only: once, few, many, or a class for an expanded clone.

CDR3 length,V gene,clone size,D gene,J gene,CDR3 DNA,CDR3 protein
15,TRBV5-8,-,TRBD1,TRBJ1-2,TGTGCCAGCAGCTTGGTCAGGGGGCAGGACTATGGCTACACCTTC,CASSLVRGQDYGYTF
13,TRBV29-1,-,-,TRBJ2-6,TGCAGCCCGGGTCTCTCTGGGGCCAACGTCCTGACTTTC,CSPGLSGANVLTF
17,TRBV9,-,TRBD2,TRBJ2-5,TGTGCCAGCAGCGTAGGGTATTTTAGCGGGAGCCAAGAGACCCAGTACTTC,CASSVGYFSGSQETQYF
15,TRBV9,-,-,TRBJ1-4,TGTGCCAGCAGCGTTACAGGCAATGGGCCTGAAAAACTGTTTTTT,CASSVTGNGPEKLFF
14,TRBV19,-,-,TRBJ1-2,TGTGCCAGTAGTATACCGGGGGGGATCTATGGCTACACCTTC,CASSIPGGIYGYTF
13,TRBV30,-,TRBD2,TRBJ2-1,TGTGCCCGAGGGGCGGGGGCCTACAATGAGCAGTTCTTC,CARGAGAYNEQFF
14,TRBV5-4,-,-,TRBJ2-7,TGTGCCAGCAGCTACGGACCCGACAGTTACGAGCAGTACTTC,CASSYGPDSYEQYF
13,TRBV30,few,-,TRBJ2-1,TGTGCCGGGCCTAAAGTCACGGGGGATGAGCAGTTCTTC,CAGPKVTGDEQFF
13,TRBV18,-,-,TRBJ1-5,TGTGCCAGCTCCTCGACCTGGGAGCAGCCCCAGCATTTT,CASSSTWEQPQHF
12,TRBV6-6,-,TRBD1,TRBJ1-5,TGTGCCAGCAGTGACAGGGGGGAGCCCCAGCATTTT,CASSDRGEPQHF
13,TRBV6-5,-,-,TRBJ1-6,TGTGCCAGCAGTCCGCAGACCTATTCACCCCTCCACTTT,CASSPQTYSPLHF
13,TRBV5-6,-,-,TRBJ2-3,TGTGCCAGCAGCCCCTCGGATGCAGATACGCAGTATTTT,CASSPSDADTQYF
15,TRBV2,-,-,TRBJ2-2,TGTGCCAGCAGTGGGACCCCGGGCGGCACCGGGGAGCTGTTTTTT,CASSGTPGGTGELFF
15,TRBV5-1,-,TRBD2,TRBJ2-4,TGCGCCAGCAGTTCGACTAGCGGCGGCAAAAACATTCAGTACTTC,CASSSTSGGKNIQYF
14,TRBV7-9,-,TRBD1,TRBJ2-5,TGTGCCAGTGGGACAGGGTTTTTCCAAGAGACCCAGTACTTC,CASGTGFFQETQYF
13,TRBV5-1,-,-,TRBJ2-3,TGCGCCAGCAGCTCCTCTAGCGCAGATACGCAGTATTTT,CASSSSSADTQYF
15,TRBV7-2,-,TRBD1,TRBJ1-5,TGTGCCAGCAGCTTAGGGGACAGGGTGAGTCAGCCCCAGCATTTT,CASSLGDRVSQPQHF
14,TRBV19,few,-,TRBJ1-2,TGTGCCAGTAGTATAGTAACAGGGAACTATGGCTACACCTTC,CASSIVTGNYGYTF
18,TRBV7-2,-,TRBD1,TRBJ1-5,TGTGCCAGCAGCTCAGTCTCAGGGGGGGGTGCGGGCAATCAGCCCCAGCATTTT,CASSSVSGGGAGNQPQHF
17,TRBV18,-,TRBD1,TRBJ2-5,TGTGCCAGCTCACCCTATACGGGACAGGGAGGTGGAGAGACCCAGTACTTC,CASSPYTGQGGGETQYF
14,TRBV11-2,-,-,TRBJ2-5,TGTGCCAGCAGCCGTGACCCTAGCCAAGAGACCCAGTACTTC,CASSRDPSQETQYF
12,TRBV6-1,-,-,TRBJ2-3,TGTGCCAGCGATCTCTCTCGGGGCACGCAGTATTTT,CASDLSRGTQYF